The 2 T cell receptor beta chains below all came from one sample that was sequenced in a study of CXCR3-negative and CXCR3-positive naive CD8 T cells. With UMI labels, 5' RACE was used to prepare the TRB cDNA libraries. TCRdb reworked the 5' RACE reads into one entry per CDR3 protein, no DNA. Its clone listing holds roughly 7,500 distinct CDR3 sequences. The sample taken for sequencing was naive CXCR3- CD8+ T cells from blood. The subset was: CD45RO-CCR7+CD27+CD95- naive CD8+ T cells lacking CXCR3 (TNR3-). The receptor source for this set is a human donor in good health. Some clones in this sample may be carry-over from other donors' samples.

This clonotype is identified as medium-sized (0.01 to 0.1%) from frequency. The chain links TRBV10-3 to TRBJ2-5. This CDR3 has 12 residues. Germline loops: CDR1 ENHRY, CDR2 SYGVKD. CDR3 loop: CAISEDQETQYF.

This clonotype is identified as medium-sized from frequency. The chain links TRBV4-1 to TRBJ2-5; the TCRdb call, TRBD2, lacks DNA for checking. CDR1 is MGHRA and CDR2 is YSYEKL in the germline V gene. This CDR3 has 15 amino acids. This chain's CDR3 is CASSLVREAQETQYF.